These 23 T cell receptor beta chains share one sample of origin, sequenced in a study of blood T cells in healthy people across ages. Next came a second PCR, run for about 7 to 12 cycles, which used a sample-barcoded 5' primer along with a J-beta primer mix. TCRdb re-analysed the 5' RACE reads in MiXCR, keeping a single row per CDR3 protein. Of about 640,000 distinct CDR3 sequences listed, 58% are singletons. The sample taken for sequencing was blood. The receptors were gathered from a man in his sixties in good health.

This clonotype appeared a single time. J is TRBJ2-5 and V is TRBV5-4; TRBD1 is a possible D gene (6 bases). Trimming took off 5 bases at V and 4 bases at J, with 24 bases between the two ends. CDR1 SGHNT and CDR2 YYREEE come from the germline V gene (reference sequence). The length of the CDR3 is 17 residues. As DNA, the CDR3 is TGTGCCAGCAGTCCTCAGGGCACCTTTTTAGGGGGAGAGACCCAGTACTTC. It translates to CASSPQGTFLGGETQYF.

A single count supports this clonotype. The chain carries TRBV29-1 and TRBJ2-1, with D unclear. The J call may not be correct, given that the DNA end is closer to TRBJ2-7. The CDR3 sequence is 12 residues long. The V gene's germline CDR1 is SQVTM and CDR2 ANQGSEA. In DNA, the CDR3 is TGCAGCTTTGTGCCCAACTACAATGAGCAGTACTTC. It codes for CSFVPNYNEQYF.

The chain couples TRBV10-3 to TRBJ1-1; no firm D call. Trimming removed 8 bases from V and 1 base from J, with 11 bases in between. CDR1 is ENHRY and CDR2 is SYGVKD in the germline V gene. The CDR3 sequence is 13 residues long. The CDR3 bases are TGTGCCATCTCGAGTGATGGGAACACTGAAGCTTTCTTT. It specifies CAISSDGNTEAFF.

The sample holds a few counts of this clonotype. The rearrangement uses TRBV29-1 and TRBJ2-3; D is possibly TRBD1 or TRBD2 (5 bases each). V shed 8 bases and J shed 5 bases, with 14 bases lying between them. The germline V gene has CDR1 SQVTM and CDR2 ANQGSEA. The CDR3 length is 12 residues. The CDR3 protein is CSLMRGEDTQYF. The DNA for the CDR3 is TGCAGCCTTATGAGGGGCGAAGATACGCAGTATTTT.

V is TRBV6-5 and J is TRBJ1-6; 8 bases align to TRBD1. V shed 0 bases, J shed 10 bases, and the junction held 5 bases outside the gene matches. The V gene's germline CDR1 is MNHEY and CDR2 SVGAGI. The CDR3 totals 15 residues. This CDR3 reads CASSYSRQGASPLHF. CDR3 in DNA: TGTGCCAGCAGTTACTCGAGGCAGGGGGCCTCACCCCTCCACTTT.

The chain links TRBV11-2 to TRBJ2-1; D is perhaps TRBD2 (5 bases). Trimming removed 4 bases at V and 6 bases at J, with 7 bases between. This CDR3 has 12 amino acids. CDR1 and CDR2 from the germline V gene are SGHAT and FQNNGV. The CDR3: CASSYTSNEQFF. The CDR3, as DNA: TGTGCCAGCAGCTATACTAGCAATGAGCAGTTCTTC. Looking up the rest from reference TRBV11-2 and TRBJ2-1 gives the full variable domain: EAGVAQSPRYKIIEKRQSVAFWCNPISGHATLYWYQQILGQGPKLLIQFQNNGVVDDSQLPKDRFSAERLKGVDSTLKIQPAKLEDSAVYLCASSYTSNEQFFGPGTRLTVL.

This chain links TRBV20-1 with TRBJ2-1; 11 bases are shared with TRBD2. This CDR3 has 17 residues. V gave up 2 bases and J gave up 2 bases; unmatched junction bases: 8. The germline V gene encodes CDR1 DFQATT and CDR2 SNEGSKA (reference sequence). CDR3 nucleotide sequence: TGCAGTGCTAGATCCATTAGCGGGGGGGCCCCCTACAATGAGCAGTTCTTC. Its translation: CSARSISGGAPYNEQFF.

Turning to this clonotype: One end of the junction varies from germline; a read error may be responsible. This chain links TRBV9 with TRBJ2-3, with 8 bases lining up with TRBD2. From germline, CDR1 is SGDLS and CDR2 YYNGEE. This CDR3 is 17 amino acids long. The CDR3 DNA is TGTGCCAGCAGCCCCCTCGGAGCGGGGGTTAGCACAAATACGCAGTATTTT. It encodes CASSPLGAGVSTNTQYF. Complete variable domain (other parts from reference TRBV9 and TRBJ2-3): DSGVTQTPKHLITATGQRVTLRCSPRSGDLSVYWYQQSLDQGLQFLIQYYNGEERAKGNILERFSAQQFPDLHSELNLSSLELGDSALYFCASSPLGAGVSTNTQYFGPGTRLTVL.

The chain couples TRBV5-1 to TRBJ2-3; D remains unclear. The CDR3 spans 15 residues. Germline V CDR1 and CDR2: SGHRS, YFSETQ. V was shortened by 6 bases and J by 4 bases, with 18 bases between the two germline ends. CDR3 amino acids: CASTRTAGSSDTQYF. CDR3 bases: TGCGCCAGCACCCGAACCGCAGGAAGTTCAGATACGCAGTATTTT.

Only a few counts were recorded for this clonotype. In nucleotides, the CDR3 is TGCGCCAGCAGTATTGGACAGAGCACAGATACGCAGTATTTT. Amino acids: CASSIGQSTDTQYF. The chain links TRBV5-1 to TRBJ2-3; possibly TRBD1 for D (6 bases). V lost 5 bases, J lost 0 bases, and 10 bases lay in between. Germline V gives CDR1 SGHRS, CDR2 YFSETQ. This CDR3 region has 14 residues.

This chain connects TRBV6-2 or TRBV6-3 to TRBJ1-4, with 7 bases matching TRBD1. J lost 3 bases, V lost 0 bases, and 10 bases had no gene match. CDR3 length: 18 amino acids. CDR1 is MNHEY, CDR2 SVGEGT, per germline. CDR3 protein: CASSYSIMRDRANEKLFF. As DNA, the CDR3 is TGTGCCAGCAGTTACTCGATCATGCGGGACAGAGCTAATGAAAAACTGTTTTTT.

The CDR3 loop reads CSARWGRGTLSNQPQHF. The CDR3 DNA sequence: TGCAGTGCTAGGTGGGGTCGGGGAACCCTAAGCAATCAGCCCCAGCATTTT. The V gene is TRBV20-1, the J gene TRBJ1-5; D not resolved. The CDR3 is 17 residues long. Deletions cut 3 bases from V and 1 base from J, with 19 bases between. The V gene's germline CDR1 is DFQATT and CDR2 SNEGSKA (reference sequence).

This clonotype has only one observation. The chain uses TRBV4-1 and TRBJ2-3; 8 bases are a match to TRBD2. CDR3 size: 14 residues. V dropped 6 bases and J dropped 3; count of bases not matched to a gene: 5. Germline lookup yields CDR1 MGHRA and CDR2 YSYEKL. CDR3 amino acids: CASRPPGGTDTQYF. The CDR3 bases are TGCGCCAGCAGACCGCCGGGGGGGACAGATACGCAGTATTTT.

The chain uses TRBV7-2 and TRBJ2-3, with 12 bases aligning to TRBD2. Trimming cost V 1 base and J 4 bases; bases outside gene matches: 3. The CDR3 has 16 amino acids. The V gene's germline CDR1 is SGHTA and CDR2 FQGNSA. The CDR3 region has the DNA TGTGCCAGCAGCTTAGGGACTAGCGGGGTCGCAGATACGCAGTATTTT. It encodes CASSLGTSGVADTQYF.

The CDR3 nucleotides are TGTGCCAGCAGCAAAAGGACTAGCGGTCCACCCTACGAGCAGTACTTC. This translates into CASSKRTSGPPYEQYF. The V gene is TRBV7-9, the J gene TRBJ2-7; 10 bases are shared with TRBD2. Trimming removed 5 bases from V and 2 bases from J; junction bases left unmatched: 9. The CDR3 is 16 amino acids. Per the germline V gene, CDR1 is SEHNR and CDR2 is FQNEAQ (reference sequence).

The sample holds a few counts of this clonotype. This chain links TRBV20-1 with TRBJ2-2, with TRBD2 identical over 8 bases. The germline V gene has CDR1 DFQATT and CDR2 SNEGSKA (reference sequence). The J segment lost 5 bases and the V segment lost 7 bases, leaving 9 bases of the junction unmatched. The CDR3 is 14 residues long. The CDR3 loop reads CSVQGPGGTGELFF. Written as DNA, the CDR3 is TGCAGTGTTCAGGGTCCGGGGGGGACCGGGGAGCTGTTTTTT.

The CDR3 sequence is CSANRAGEMLYYNEQFF. The CDR3 DNA reads TGCAGTGCTAACCGAGCGGGGGAGATGCTCTACTACAATGAGCAGTTCTTC. The chain combines TRBV20-1 with TRBJ2-1; the match to TRBD2 covers 8 bases. From germline, CDR1 is DFQATT and CDR2 SNEGSKA (reference sequence). The CDR3 has 17 residues. Losses at the gene ends were 4 bases for V and 3 bases for J; bases not matched to a gene: 14.

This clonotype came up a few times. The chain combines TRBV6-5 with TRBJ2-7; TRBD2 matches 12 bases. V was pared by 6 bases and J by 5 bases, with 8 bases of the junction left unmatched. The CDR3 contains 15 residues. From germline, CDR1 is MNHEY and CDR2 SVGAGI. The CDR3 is CASSSPSGGVHEQYF. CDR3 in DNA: TGTGCCAGCAGCTCCCCTAGCGGGGGGGTCCACGAGCAGTACTTC.

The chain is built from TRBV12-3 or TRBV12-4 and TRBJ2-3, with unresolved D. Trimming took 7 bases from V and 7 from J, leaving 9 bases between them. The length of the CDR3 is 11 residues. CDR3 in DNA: TGTGCCAGCAATGTGCTAAATACGCAGTATTTT. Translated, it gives CASNVLNTQYF.

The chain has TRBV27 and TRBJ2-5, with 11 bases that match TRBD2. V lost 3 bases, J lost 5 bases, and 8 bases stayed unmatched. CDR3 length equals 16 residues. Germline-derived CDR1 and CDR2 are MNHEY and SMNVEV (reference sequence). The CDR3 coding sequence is TGTGCCAGCAGTTTCTCCGGACTAGCGGGTCTCGAGACCCAGTACTTC. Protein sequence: CASSFSGLAGLETQYF.

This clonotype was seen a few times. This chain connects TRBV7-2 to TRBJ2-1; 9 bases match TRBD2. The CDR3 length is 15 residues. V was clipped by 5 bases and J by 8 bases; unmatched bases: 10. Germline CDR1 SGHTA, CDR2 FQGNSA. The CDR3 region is CASSIIAGEWDEQFF. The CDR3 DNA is TGTGCCAGCAGCATAATAGCGGGGGAGTGGGATGAGCAGTTCTTC.

The CDR3 DNA follows: TGTGCCAGCAGACGGGACAGGGGATTCTACAATGAGCAGTTCTTC. Translated, it gives CASRRDRGFYNEQFF. This chain uses TRBV7-9 with TRBJ2-1, with 10 bases fitting TRBD1. CDR1 is SEHNR and CDR2 is FQNEAQ in the germline V gene (reference sequence). The CDR3 is 15 residues long. The V and J ends lost 6 bases and 3 bases, in that order; junction bases with no gene match: 5.

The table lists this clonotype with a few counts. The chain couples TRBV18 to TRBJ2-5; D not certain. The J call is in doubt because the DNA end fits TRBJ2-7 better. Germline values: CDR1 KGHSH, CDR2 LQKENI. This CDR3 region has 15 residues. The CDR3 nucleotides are TGTGCCAGCTCACCAGGGAACAGCGCCCTTTACGAGCAGTACTTC. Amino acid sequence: CASSPGNSALYEQYF.